This T cell receptor (beta chain) was profiled in a study of blood T cell repertoires in COVID-19. As originally analysed: Researchers report that nucleated cell counts were estimated from reference gene primer amplification. Only in-frame clones appear in the TCRdb table, and some are missing; sequencing was by immunoSEQ multiplex PCR. V and J calls and clone size follow that table, whereas D and trimming were derived from the DNA. The sample has around 64,000 clones, approximately 78% seen once. Germline CDR1 reads LGHDT; CDR2 reads YNNKEL (reference sequence). V was clipped by 1 base and J by 6 bases, with 12 bases between them. This CDR3 is built from 14 residues.

The chain is built from TRBV3-1 (or the pseudogene TRBV3-2) and TRBJ1-2; D might be TRBD1 (6 bases). The sequenced sample consisted of peripheral blood. The TCR sequence derives from a human donor in a cohort sampled during active COVID-19. CDR3 coding DNA: TGTGCCAGCAGCCAAGGAAGGGGGTCGCATGGCTACACCTTC. Amino acid sequence: CASSQGRGSHGYTF.